This T cell receptor beta chain is from a study of graft-versus-host responses after intestinal transplantation. Turning to the study itself: The recipients all started with anti-thymocyte globulin induction and then took tacrolimus and steroids for three to four years.

Study-wide results and caveats: Allografts of patients with graft-donor T cell macrochimerism showed high graft-versus-host to host-versus-graft clone ratios.

To note about this clone: Its antigen remains unknown.

Using immunoSEQ multiplex PCR, the repertoire was profiled, and TCRdb retains in-frame clones only, with some absent. The sample includes 13,000 or so clones, roughly 86% of them seen just once. Specimen: PBMCs, collected after intestinal transplantation. The clonotype originates from a human patient who received an intestinal transplant, so some T cells may come from the graft donor.

In DNA, the CDR3 is TGCGCCAGCAGCTTGGGACAGGGGCTCGCGAACACCATATATTTT. Encoded protein: CASSLGQGLANTIYF. The chain combines TRBV5-1 with TRBJ1-3; 8 bases fit TRBD1. The V gene's germline CDR1 is SGHRS and CDR2 YFSETQ. This CDR3 region has 15 residues. The junction had 6 bases not matched to a gene; V was cut back by 0 bases and J by 7 bases.